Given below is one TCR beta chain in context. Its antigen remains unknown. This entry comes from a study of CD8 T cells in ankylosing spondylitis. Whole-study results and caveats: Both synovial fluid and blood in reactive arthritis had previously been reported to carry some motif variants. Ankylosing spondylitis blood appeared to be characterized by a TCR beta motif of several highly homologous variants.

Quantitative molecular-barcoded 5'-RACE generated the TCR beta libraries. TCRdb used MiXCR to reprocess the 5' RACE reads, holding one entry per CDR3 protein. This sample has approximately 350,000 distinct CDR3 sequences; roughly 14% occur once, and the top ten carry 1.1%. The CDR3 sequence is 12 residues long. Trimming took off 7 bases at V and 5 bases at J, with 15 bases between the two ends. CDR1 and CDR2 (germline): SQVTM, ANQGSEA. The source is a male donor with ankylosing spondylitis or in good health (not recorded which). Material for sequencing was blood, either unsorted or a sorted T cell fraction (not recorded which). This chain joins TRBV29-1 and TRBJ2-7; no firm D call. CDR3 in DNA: TGCAGCGCAAGCCAAGGGCGCCACGAGCAGTACTTC. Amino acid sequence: CSASQGRHEQYF.